This T cell receptor (beta chain) was captured by sequencing in a study of blood T cells in healthy people across ages. The second PCR ran roughly 6 to 11 cycles with a sample-barcoded 5' primer and J-beta primers. TCRdb recomputed calls from the 5' RACE reads with MiXCR, one row per CDR3 protein. The data contain about 680,000 distinct CDR3 sequences, 49% of them seen just once; the ten biggest clones take up about a third. V lost 0 bases to trimming and J lost 10 bases, with 13 bases between them. The germline gives CDR1 SGHNT, CDR2 YENEEA. This CDR3 has 14 amino acids. This TCR was sampled from an older woman in good health. The rearrangement links TRBV11-3 to TRBJ2-1; TRBD2 is a possible D gene (5 bases). The sequenced sample consisted of blood. The CDR3 region is CASSLDSLKREQFF. DNA of the CDR3: TGTGCCAGCAGCTTAGATAGTCTAAAGCGGGAGCAGTTCTTC. Full variable domain (missing parts from reference TRBV11-3 and TRBJ2-1): EAGVVQSPRYKIIEKKQPVAFWCNPISGHNTLYWYLQNLGQGPELLIRYENEEAVDDSQLPKDRFSAERLKGVDSTLKIQPAELGDSAVYLCASSLDSLKREQFFGPGTRLTVL.